This T cell receptor beta chain originates from a study of blood T cells in healthy people across ages (dated by TCRdb to about 2015). Some background on the complete study: In model experiments, template switching captured about one uniquely barcoded TCR beta cDNA molecule for every two T cells. Age-related changes in TCR beta repertoire diversity were measured in the study by deep sequencing normalized with unique cDNA molecular identifiers. The donors were divided into four age groups: young (average roughly 17 years), middle-aged (approximately 41), aged (approximately 62) and long-lived (about 79). Donors of different ages were randomly distributed across sequencing lanes to avoid experimental bias. For two donors (one aged 18 to 30 and one aged 80 or older), the study analyzed two additional independent replicas of 1 million unique cDNA reads from the same blood draw.

Systemically healthy Caucasian individuals from Russia, approximately 39 in total and aged roughly 6 to 95 years, were included as donors. Around 10 milliliters of peripheral blood were drawn from each donor into EDTA-treated Vacutainer tubes. PBMCs were isolated by Ficoll-Paque density-gradient centrifugation, with at least 6 million obtained per sample. Trizol reagent was used to extract total RNA from the PBMCs, yielding at least 6 micrograms per sample. For every donor, an aliquot of PBMCs went through flow cytometry to measure the percentages of naive CD45RAhigh/CD27high T cells. Points on this clonotype: No antigen is known for it. Since a much larger clone is just one base distant, this may be a read error. Likely a read error: the CDR3 ends without its conserved phenylalanine or tryptophan.

What the study reported, not specific to this receptor: As age increased, observed TCR beta diversity per million T cells dropped in a roughly linear way, and a significant reduction was already evident by age around 41. Compared with the aged group, more naive CD4+ T cells, fewer expanded clones and increased TCR diversity were shown by the long-lived group, suggesting age selection. There was a strong correlation between observed TCR beta diversity and the percentage of naive T cells measured by flow cytometry. Total diversity estimates from one million sequenced T cells were considered lower bounds and underestimates. Because donor CMV infection status was unknown, age-related changes in expanded clonotypes were potentially confounded. Conclusive comparison of naive and antigen-experienced compartments was prevented by the profiling of bulk unsorted PBMCs.

CDR1 and CDR2 were assigned from the germline V gene as LGHNA and YNFKEQ. Trimming removed 1 base from V and 0 bases from J, leaving 16 bases between the germline ends. The CDR3 length equals 18 residues, ends included. Only CDR3 DNA remains: 54 bases, in frame from the first base. Library construction relied on 5' RACE. The sequencer listed for this sample is Illumina HiSeq 2500. A second roughly 6 to 11 cycle PCR used a sample-barcoded 5' primer and a J-beta primer mix. Each TCR beta cDNA molecule received a unique molecular identifier from a template-switch 5' adaptor carrying 12 random nucleotides. Each sample yielded at least 3 million CDR3-containing paired-end reads. First-strand cDNA was synthesized from all RNA with the Mint cDNA synthesis kit, primed by a TRBC-specific oligonucleotide. Following uracil-DNA glycosylase treatment, all cDNA underwent a first 18-cycle PCR with the universal primers M1SS and BC2_uni_R. From the authors' description of their analysis: Each sample was normalized by randomly selecting 1 million high-quality reads, each carrying a distinct molecular identifier. Reads sharing molecular identifiers were discarded rather than binned into consensus sequences. MiTCR, run with a Q25 quality threshold and the strictest error-elimination algorithm, handled CDR3 identification, clonotype clustering and error correction. A nonparametric unseen species model with Euler transformation was used to estimate lower-bound total TCR beta diversity. TCRdb cleaned the public reads at Q25 with fastp, built clones with MiXCR and kept in-frame beta chains. Merged by CDR3 protein, the rows form single entries marked with the most common genes and DNA. What appears here as the V and J calls and clone size reflects TCRdb's work, not the paper's. Present in this sample are roughly 650,000 distinct CDR3 sequences, approximately 30% of which were seen just once. 15% to 17% of the sample goes to the ten largest clones.

Recombination linked TRBV4-2 to TRBJ2-1; TRBD2 is a weak D gene call, 7 bases matching. This sequence was found in an elderly woman in good health. Donor details come from another sample of the same person, matched by shared clones. The specimen was blood. Here is the DNA: TGTGCCAGCAGCCAAGGAAAGGGGGGGCCCAGCTCCTACAATGAGCAGTTCTCC. The encoded protein is CASSQGKGGPSSYNEQFS.